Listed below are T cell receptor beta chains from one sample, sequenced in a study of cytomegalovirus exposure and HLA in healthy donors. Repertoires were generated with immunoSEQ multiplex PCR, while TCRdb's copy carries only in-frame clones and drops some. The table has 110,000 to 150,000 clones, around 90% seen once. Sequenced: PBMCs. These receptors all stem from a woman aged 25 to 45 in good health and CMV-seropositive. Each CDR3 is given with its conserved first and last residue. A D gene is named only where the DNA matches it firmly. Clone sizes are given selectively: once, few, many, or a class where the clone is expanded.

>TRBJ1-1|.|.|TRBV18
CASSPTRGGLTEAFF
TGTGCCAGCTCACCAACGAGGGGGGGCCTCACTGAAGCTTTCTTT
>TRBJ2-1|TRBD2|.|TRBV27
CASSPPDGRGSYNEQFF
TGTGCCAGCAGTCCTCCGGACGGGAGGGGCTCCTACAATGAGCAGTTCTTC
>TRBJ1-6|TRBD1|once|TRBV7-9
CASSQGANSPLHF
TGTGCCAGCAGCCAGGGGGCTAATTCACCCCTCCACTTT
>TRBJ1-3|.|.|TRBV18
CASSPGRGSGNTIYF
TGTGCCAGCTCACCGGGCAGGGGCTCTGGAAACACCATATATTTT
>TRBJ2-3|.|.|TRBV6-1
CASSDGQSRDTQYF
TGTGCCAGCAGTGATGGACAGTCCCGTGATACGCAGTATTTT
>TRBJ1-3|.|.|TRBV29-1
CSGQTGTSGNTIYF
TGCAGCGGGCAGACAGGCACCTCTGGAAACACCATATATTTT
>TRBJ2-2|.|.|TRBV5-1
CASSLGGNGELFF
TGCGCCAGCAGCTTGGGAGGCAACGGGGAGCTGTTTTTT
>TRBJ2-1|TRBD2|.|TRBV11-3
CASSRSGRGNEQFF
TGTGCCAGCAGCCGAAGCGGGAGAGGCAATGAGCAGTTCTTC
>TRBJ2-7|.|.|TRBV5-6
CASSLGGFKYF
TGTGCCAGCAGCTTGGGAGGTTTCAAGTACTTC
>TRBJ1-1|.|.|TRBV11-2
CASSSSPIGGAFF
TGTGCCAGCAGCTCCAGTCCGATCGGGGGGGCTTTCTTT
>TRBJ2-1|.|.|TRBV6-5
CASSPPGINEQFF
TGTGCCAGCAGTCCACCCGGGATAAATGAGCAGTTCTTC
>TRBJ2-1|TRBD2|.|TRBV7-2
CASSHPPGLAGGNEQFF
TGTGCCAGCAGCCACCCTCCGGGACTAGCGGGAGGGAATGAGCAGTTCTTC
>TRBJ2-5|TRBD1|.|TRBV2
CASSLTGGTQETQYF
TGTGCCAGCAGCCTCACAGGGGGCACCCAAGAGACCCAGTACTTC
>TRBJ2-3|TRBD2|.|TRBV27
CASSLAGPTDTQYF
TGTGCCAGCAGCCTAGCGGGCCCCACAGATACGCAGTATTTT
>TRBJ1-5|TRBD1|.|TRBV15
CATSRDRGLNQPQHF
TGTGCCACCAGCAGAGATAGGGGGCTAAATCAGCCCCAGCATTTT
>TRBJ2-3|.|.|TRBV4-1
CASSQGRGPSTDTQYF
TGCGCCAGCAGCCAAGGGAGGGGGCCAAGCACAGATACGCAGTATTTT
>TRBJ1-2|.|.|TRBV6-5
CASSYSRTAYGYTF
TGTGCCAGCAGTTACTCGAGGACAGCCTATGGCTACACCTTC
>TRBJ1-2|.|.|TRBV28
CASSSLPGGYTF
TGTGCCAGCAGTAGTCTCCCCGGTGGCTACACCTTC
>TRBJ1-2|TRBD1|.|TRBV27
CASSVTGFYGYTF
TGTGCCAGCAGTGTGACAGGGTTCTATGGCTACACCTTC
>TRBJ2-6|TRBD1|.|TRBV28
CASSMGNRGNGANVLTF
TGTGCCAGCAGTATGGGGAACAGGGGGAACGGGGCCAACGTCCTGACTTTC
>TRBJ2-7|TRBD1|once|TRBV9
CASSPGTGGLDEQYF
TGTGCCAGCAGCCCCGGGACAGGGGGTTTGGACGAGCAGTACTTC
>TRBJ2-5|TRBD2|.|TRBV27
CASSPGTSGETGETQYF
TGTGCCAGCAGTCCCGGGACTAGCGGGGAGACAGGAGAGACCCAGTACTTC
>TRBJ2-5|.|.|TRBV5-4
CASSLAGTPVTQYF
TGTGCCAGCAGCTTGGCGGGAACCCCAGTTACCCAGTACTTC
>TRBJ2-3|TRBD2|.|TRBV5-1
CASSAKGLAPAGGSDTQYF
TGCGCCAGCAGCGCAAAGGGGCTAGCACCGGCGGGAGGCTCAGATACGCAGTATTTT
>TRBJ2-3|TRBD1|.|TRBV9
CASSVGQGASADTQYF
TGTGCCAGCAGCGTCGGACAGGGGGCATCGGCAGATACGCAGTATTTT
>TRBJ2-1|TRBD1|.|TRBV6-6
CASSYNRGVNEQFF
TGTGCCAGCAGTTATAACAGGGGGGTCAATGAGCAGTTCTTC
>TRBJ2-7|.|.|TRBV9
CASSAHYTPSYEQYF
TGTGCCAGCAGCGCGCACTACACACCCTCCTACGAGCAGTACTTC